The T cell receptor beta chain described here comes from a study of CD8+ T cells in alopecia areata. It was cDNA, reverse transcribed from extracted RNA, that served as the sequencing template. Produced via immunoSEQ multiplex PCR; TCRdb's table is partial and in-frame only. Of approximately 98,000 clones in the sample, around 59% were seen once. Germline-derived CDR1 and CDR2 are SEHNR and FQNEAQ (reference sequence). The germline V and J ends were trimmed by 1 base and 2 bases, with 16 bases remaining between them. The CDR3 spans 17 residues. This sequence joins TRBV7-9 and TRBJ2-3, with D unclear. The clonotype comes from a human donor in good health. Sequenced sample: CD8+ T cells sorted from blood. The CDR3 region has the DNA TGTGCCAGCAGCTTAGTACGGCCAACCTTCCTCACAGATACGCAGTATTTT. Amino acid sequence: CASSLVRPTFLTDTQYF.